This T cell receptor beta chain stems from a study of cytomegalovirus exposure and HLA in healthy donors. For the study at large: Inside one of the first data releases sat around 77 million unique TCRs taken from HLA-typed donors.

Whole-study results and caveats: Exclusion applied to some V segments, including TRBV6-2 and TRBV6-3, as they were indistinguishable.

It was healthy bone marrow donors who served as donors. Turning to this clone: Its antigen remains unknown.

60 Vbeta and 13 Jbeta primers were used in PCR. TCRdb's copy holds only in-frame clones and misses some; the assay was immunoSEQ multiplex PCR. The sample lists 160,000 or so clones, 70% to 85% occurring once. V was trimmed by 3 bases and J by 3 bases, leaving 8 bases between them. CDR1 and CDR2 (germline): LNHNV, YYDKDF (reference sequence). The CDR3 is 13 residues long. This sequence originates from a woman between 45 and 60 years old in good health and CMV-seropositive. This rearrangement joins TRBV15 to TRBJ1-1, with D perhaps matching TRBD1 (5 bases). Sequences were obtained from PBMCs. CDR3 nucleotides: TGTGCCACCAGCAGGGCAGGGTACACTGAAGCTTTCTTT. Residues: CATSRAGYTEAFF.